A selection of T cell receptor beta chains follows, all from one sample in a study of tumor and adjacent non-tumor tissue in lung cancer. Using its own MiXCR run on the multiplex PCR reads, TCRdb lists one record per CDR3 protein. There are nearly 50,000 distinct CDR3 sequences in the sample; around 60% occur only once, and over 25% lies in the top ten. Sequenced sample: distant non-tumor lung tissue. Source of these receptors: a woman in her 70s with non-small cell lung cancer. The CDR3 runs from the conserved cysteine through the conserved F or W. The order of the fields is V gene, J gene, D gene, clone size, CDR3 DNA, CDR3 protein. A D gene is named only where the DNA matches it firmly. Where a row states a size, it is once, few, many or the class of an expanded clone; other rows omit it.

v_call: TRBV29-1
j_call: TRBJ2-1
d_call: -
clone_size: -
cdr3_nt: TGCAGCGTTCGACCAGATTCGGTCGACGAGCAGTTCTTC
cdr3_aa: CSVRPDSVDEQFF

v_call: TRBV4-1
j_call: TRBJ1-2
d_call: -
clone_size: -
cdr3_nt: TGCGCCAGCAACCAAGCCAATTCGGGACACCTAAACTATGGCTACACCTTC
cdr3_aa: CASNQANSGHLNYGYTF

v_call: TRBV29-1
j_call: TRBJ2-5
d_call: TRBD2
clone_size: many
cdr3_nt: TGCAGCGTTCGGGAGGGCGGCGGGGAGACCCAGTACTTC
cdr3_aa: CSVREGGGETQYF

v_call: TRBV4-1
j_call: TRBJ2-7
d_call: -
clone_size: -
cdr3_nt: TGCGCTAGCTGCCATGATGGTGCCTGGGAGCAGTACTTC
cdr3_aa: CASCHDGAWEQYF

v_call: TRBV20-1
j_call: TRBJ2-1
d_call: -
clone_size: -
cdr3_nt: TGCAGTGCTCACGCCGTCAGCGGGCTCTACAATGAGCAGTTCTTC
cdr3_aa: CSAHAVSGLYNEQFF

v_call: TRBV5-4
j_call: TRBJ2-2
d_call: -
clone_size: once
cdr3_nt: TGTGCCAGCAATCTAGGTTCCTATCCAAACACCGGGGAGCTGTTTTTT
cdr3_aa: CASNLGSYPNTGELFF

v_call: TRBV11-1
j_call: TRBJ2-7
d_call: TRBD2
clone_size: -
cdr3_nt: TGTGCCAGCAGCTTCGTAGCGGGTCGGTACAAGCAGTATTTC
cdr3_aa: CASSFVAGRYKQYF

v_call: TRBV4-2
j_call: TRBJ2-6
d_call: -
clone_size: -
cdr3_nt: TGTGCCAGCAGCTCTCCGAGTGAAGCATCTTACTCTGGGGCCAACGTCCTGACTTTC
cdr3_aa: CASSSPSEASYSGANVLTF

v_call: TRBV5-1
j_call: TRBJ1-1
d_call: -
clone_size: -
cdr3_nt: TGCGCCAGCAGGCCCCTCGGGGGGGGGACTGAAGCTTTCTTT
cdr3_aa: CASRPLGGGTEAFF

v_call: TRBV6-1
j_call: TRBJ1-5
d_call: -
clone_size: many
cdr3_nt: TGTGCCAGCAGTGACGCGGCCAGGGTGGGTCAGCCCCAGCATTTT
cdr3_aa: CASSDAARVGQPQHF

v_call: TRBV29-1
j_call: TRBJ2-5
d_call: TRBD2
clone_size: many
cdr3_nt: TGCAGCGTTGAGACTAGCGCCCAAGAGACCCAGTACTTC
cdr3_aa: CSVETSAQETQYF

v_call: TRBV6-5
j_call: TRBJ2-5
d_call: TRBD2
clone_size: once
cdr3_nt: TGTGCCAGCAGTTACACCTCGGCGGGAGCGGGGCAAGAGACCCAGTACTTC
cdr3_aa: CASSYTSAGAGQETQYF

v_call: TRBV6-6
j_call: TRBJ2-5
d_call: -
clone_size: -
cdr3_nt: TGTGCCAGCAGTTACGCTTCCACCGGGACAACCCCCATACACTTC
cdr3_aa: CASSYASTGTTPIHF

v_call: TRBV6-1
j_call: TRBJ1-5
d_call: -
clone_size: -
cdr3_nt: TGTGTCAGCAGCCCCGAAGGCAGCAATCAGCCCCAGCATTTT
cdr3_aa: CVSSPEGSNQPQHF

v_call: TRBV6-6
j_call: TRBJ1-5
d_call: -
clone_size: -
cdr3_nt: TGTGCCTGCAGTTACGGGGGGGAGGGCAATCAACCCCAGCATTTT
cdr3_aa: CACSYGGEGNQPQHF

v_call: TRBV14
j_call: TRBJ2-1
d_call: -
clone_size: -
cdr3_nt: TGTGCCAGCAGCCCTCGGGTGGGGAACTCCTACAATGAGCAGTTCTTC
cdr3_aa: CASSPRVGNSYNEQFF

v_call: TRBV11-3
j_call: TRBJ2-3
d_call: -
clone_size: -
cdr3_nt: TGTGCTAGCAGCAAACGCGGAACCACAGATACGCTGTATTTT
cdr3_aa: CASSKRGTTDTLYF

v_call: TRBV9
j_call: TRBJ2-1
d_call: -
clone_size: -
cdr3_nt: TGTGCCAGCAGCGTAGCTCCTTCGATGAACAATGAGCAGTTCTTC
cdr3_aa: CASSVAPSMNNEQFF

v_call: TRBV5-1
j_call: TRBJ2-3
d_call: -
clone_size: -
cdr3_nt: TGCGCCAGCAGCTTGGACAGGGTGACAGATGCGCAGTATTTT
cdr3_aa: CASSLDRVTDAQYF

v_call: TRBV5-6
j_call: TRBJ1-2
d_call: -
clone_size: -
cdr3_nt: TGTGCCAGCAGCTTCCTCGACCCAAGGGACTATGGCTACACCTTC
cdr3_aa: CASSFLDPRDYGYTF

v_call: TRBV11-3
j_call: TRBJ2-2
d_call: -
clone_size: -
cdr3_nt: TGTGCCAGCAGCCCTCATCAATCGACATGGAACACCGGGGAGCTGTCTTTT
cdr3_aa: CASSPHQSTWNTGELSF